The 10 T cell receptor beta chains in this list originate from one sample, sequenced in a study of blood T cell repertoires in COVID-19 (dated by TCRdb to about 2020). The library was produced with the immunoSEQ multiplex PCR assay. Not all clones reach the TCRdb copy of this immuneACCESS table, which keeps in-frame sequences only. Checked studies attribute under half of the gap to unresolved V genes and leave the rest unexplained. The sample table shows 30,000 to 40,000 clones, and around 91% are seen once. Jointly, the top ten make up about 21% of the sample. Sequencing was performed on peripheral blood. The source of these receptors is a man aged 80 or over with acute or convalescent COVID-19.

V and J are TRBV5-1 and TRBJ2-2; 13 nucleotides align to TRBD2. Per the germline V gene, CDR1 is SGHRS and CDR2 is YFSETQ. The CDR3 has 17 amino acids. V lost 2 bases and J lost 6; bases outside the gene matches: 7. The CDR3 protein is CASSFRQTSGGSGELFF. Written as DNA, the CDR3 is TGCGCCAGCAGCTTCCGCCAGACTAGCGGGGGGTCCGGGGAGCTGTTTTTT.

For the CDR3, the DNA is TGTGCCAGTAGTGCATCAGGGGGAAGCTCTGGAAACACCATATATTTT. Protein sequence: CASSASGGSSGNTIYF. V usage is TRBV19 and J usage is TRBJ1-3, with 7 bases that match TRBD1. With 5 bases clipped from V and 0 bases from J, the junction kept 7 bases outside the gene matches. CDR1 LNHDA and CDR2 SQIVND come from the germline V gene (reference sequence). The CDR3 consists of 16 residues.

This sequence joins TRBV5-1 and TRBJ2-5; D is perhaps TRBD1 (5 bases). The germline CDR1 and CDR2 sequences are SGHRS and YFSETQ. The CDR3 loop spans 13 amino acids. Trimming took 2 bases from V and 5 from J, leaving 10 bases between them. CDR3 sequence (DNA): TGCGCCAGCAGCTTATCCAGGGTCGAGACCCAGTACTTC. This codes for CASSLSRVETQYF.

The rearrangement links TRBV12-3 or TRBV12-4 to TRBJ2-7, with 8 bases fitting TRBD1. The CDR3 spans 13 residues. Unmatched junction bases numbered 9, after V lost 7 bases and J lost 7 bases. The CDR3 loop reads CASTSFRDREQYF. As DNA, the CDR3 is TGTGCCAGCACCTCCTTCCGGGACAGGGAGCAGTACTTC.

The V and J genes are TRBV27 and TRBJ2-5, with D perhaps TRBD2 (6 bases). Germline loops: CDR1 MNHEY, CDR2 SMNVEV (reference sequence). V lost 0 bases and J 5 bases, leaving 10 bases between the germline ends. The CDR3 has 14 amino acids. DNA of the CDR3: TGTGCCAGCAGTTTATCCAGGGCGGGGGAGACCCAGTACTTC. Translated: CASSLSRAGETQYF.

DNA of the CDR3: TGTGCCAGTAGTCCCAGGGTGCGGAATGAAAAACTGTTTTTT. It encodes CASSPRVRNEKLFF. The chain links TRBV19 to TRBJ1-4; D perhaps matches TRBD1 (5 bases). CDR1 is LNHDA, CDR2 SQIVND, per germline (reference sequence). The CDR3 is 14 residues long. V lost 5 bases and J lost 5, with 12 bases in between.

The chain employs TRBV6-2 or TRBV6-3 and TRBJ2-1, with D possibly TRBD1 on 5 matching bases. Germline loops: CDR1 MNHEY, CDR2 SVGEGT. The CDR3 contains 18 residues. With 5 bases removed from V and 2 bases from J, the gap between germline ends came to 22 bases. CDR3 coding DNA: TGTGCCAGCAGTAGGGGCACTACCATTTTCGAGGCCTACAATGAGCAGTTCTTC. This sequence encodes CASSRGTTIFEAYNEQFF.

The rearrangement joins TRBV5-1 to TRBJ2-7, with D perhaps matching TRBD2 (5 bases). The CDR3 totals 13 residues. Looked up from germline, CDR1 is SGHRS and CDR2 is YFSETQ. V was trimmed by 3 bases and J by 2 bases, leaving 9 bases between them. The CDR3 DNA is TGCGCCAGCAGCTCCGGAGGCGCCTACGAGCAGTACTTC. It encodes CASSSGGAYEQYF.

This chain uses TRBV24-1 with TRBJ2-1; a weak D match, TRBD2 (5 bases). Germline CDR1 KGHDR, CDR2 SFDVKD. V gave up 6 bases and J gave up 8 bases, with 10 bases separating them. The CDR3 runs 12 residues. Here the CDR3 DNA reads TGTGCCACCAGTTTGGAGGTGGATGAGCAGTTCTTC. It translates to CATSLEVDEQFF.

This chain links TRBV5-1 with TRBJ1-5; D gene ambiguous. The CDR3 totals 13 residues. The ends were cut back, 0 bases at V and 4 bases at J, with 5 bases in the middle. Germline CDR1 SGHRS, CDR2 YFSETQ. CDR3 amino acids: CASSLEPNQPQHF. CDR3 coding DNA: TGCGCCAGCAGCTTGGAGCCAAATCAGCCCCAGCATTTT. The whole variable domain, remainder taken from reference TRBV5-1 and TRBJ1-5, is KAGVTQTPRYLIKTRGQQVTLSCSPISGHRSVSWYQQTPGQGLQFLFEYFSETQRNKGNFPGRFSGRQFSNSRSEMNVSTLELGDSALYLCASSLEPNQPQHFGDGTRLSIL.